The rows below give T cell receptor beta chains drawn from one sample of a study of cytomegalovirus exposure and HLA in healthy donors. Some clones are missing from TCRdb's copy, which holds only in-frame ones; the method was immunoSEQ multiplex PCR. This table holds more than 70,000 clones, over 70% found once. Sequenced input: PBMCs. The receptor set was obtained from a man in his fifties or sixties in good health and CMV-seropositive. Each CDR3 is given with its conserved first and last residue. The order of the fields is V gene, D gene, J gene, clone size, CDR3 DNA, CDR3 protein. The D gene is left open where the match is weak. Some rows mark clone size as missing; the rest say once, few, many or name a class of expanded clone.

TRBV7-2	.	TRBJ2-5	.	TGTGCCAGCAGCTTAGCCCCCCCTGTTGAGACCCAGTACTTC	CASSLAPPVETQYF
TRBV5-1	TRBD1	TRBJ1-1	.	TGCGCCAGCAGTTATGACAGGGGGAACACTGAAGCTTTCTTT	CASSYDRGNTEAFF
TRBV5-1	TRBD2	TRBJ2-7	.	TGCGCCAGCAGCCCGCCGACTAGCGGGAGTAGTTCGTACGAGCAGTACTTC	CASSPPTSGSSSYEQYF
TRBV7-6	TRBD2	TRBJ2-1	.	TGTGCCAGCAGCTCCTCAACTAGCGGGAGAGCCTTCTCCTACAATGAGCAGTTCTTC	CASSSSTSGRAFSYNEQFF
TRBV15	.	TRBJ2-5	few	TGTGCCACCAGCAGAGGGTACGGGGTCATTCAAGAGACCCAGTACTTC	CATSRGYGVIQETQYF
TRBV21-1	.	TRBJ1-5	.	TGTGCCAGCAGTCTTGGGGGGGATCAGCCCCAGCATTTT	CASSLGGDQPQHF
TRBV6-1	.	TRBJ1-5	.	TGTGCCAGCAGTGGGGACACTTATCAGCCCCAGCATTTT	CASSGDTYQPQHF
TRBV6-1	TRBD2	TRBJ2-2	few	TGTGCCAGCAGTGAAGTAGCGGGAACCCACACCGGGGAGCTGTTTTTT	CASSEVAGTHTGELFF
TRBV15	.	TRBJ2-1	few	TGTGCCACCAGCAGACTAGCCAGTGAGCAGTTCTTC	CATSRLASEQFF
TRBV7-9	.	TRBJ1-1	.	TGTGCCAGCAGCTCCACGGGAGTATGGAGCACTGAAGCTTTCTTT	CASSSTGVWSTEAFF
TRBV14	.	TRBJ1-2	once	TGTGCCAGCAGCCAAAGGGAGACAGGATCCCCATTGGGCTATGGCTACACCTTC	CASSQRETGSPLGYGYTF
TRBV29-1	.	TRBJ2-1	.	TGCAGCGTTGGACAGGCCTACAATGAGCAGTTCTTC	CSVGQAYNEQFF
TRBV5-1	TRBD2	TRBJ2-4	.	TGCGCCAGCAGCTTGGCGACTAGCGGGGTAGATCGGATTCAGTACTTC	CASSLATSGVDRIQYF
TRBV10-3	.	TRBJ1-4	once	TGTGCCATCAGTGGAAGCGACGGTGAAAAACTGTTTTTT	CAISGSDGEKLFF
TRBV23-1	TRBD1	TRBJ1-1	.	TGCGCCAGCAGTCCGACAGGGGGCGGTAACACTGAAGCTTTCTTT	CASSPTGGGNTEAFF
TRBV2	.	TRBJ1-1	once	TGTGCCAGCAGTGACCTTAGACAGATCAACACTGAAGCTTTCTTT	CASSDLRQINTEAFF
TRBV7-9	.	TRBJ1-1	.	TGTGCCAGCAGCTTAGACAGAAGCAGGAACACTGAAGCTTTCTTT	CASSLDRSRNTEAFF
TRBV6-4	TRBD2	TRBJ2-2	.	TGTGCCAGCAGTACAAGCGGGAGCGCCGGGGAGCTGTTTTTT	CASSTSGSAGELFF
TRBV5-1	.	TRBJ2-3	once	TGCGCCAGTGCTAACGGGTACGAAGATACGCAGTATTTT	CASANGYEDTQYF
TRBV7-6	TRBD2	TRBJ2-6	.	TGTGCCAGCAGCTTGACTAGCGGCCCGTCTGGGGCCAACGGCCTGACTTTC	CASSLTSGPSGANGLTF
TRBV11-2	TRBD2	TRBJ2-1	few	TGTGCCATCTTCGACCGGACTAGCGGGAGCCGGGAGCAGTTCTTC	CAIFDRTSGSREQFF
TRBV11-1	TRBD2	TRBJ2-3	.	TGTGCCAGCAGCTCGACTGGGACTAGCGAGATCACAGATACGCAGTATTTT	CASSSTGTSEITDTQYF
TRBV5-4	.	TRBJ2-7	.	TGTGCCAGCAGCCCAAATACCGGGACTGCCTACGAGCAGTACTTC	CASSPNTGTAYEQYF
TRBV30	.	TRBJ1-1	.	TGTGCTGTCACCCCGGGGGGGCAACGAGGAGCTTTCTTT	CAVTPGGQRGAFF
TRBV4-1	.	TRBJ2-7	.	TGCGCCAGCAGCCAAGTCGAGGGGGTCGTTTACGAGCAGTACTTC	CASSQVEGVVYEQYF
TRBV6-5	.	TRBJ2-2	.	TGTGCCAGCTGCGGGACGAACACCGGGGAGCTGTTTTTT	CASCGTNTGELFF
TRBV7-2	.	TRBJ2-6	.	TGTGCCAGCAGCTTGTATGGCCCTGGGGCCAACGTCCTGACTTTC	CASSLYGPGANVLTF
TRBV4-1	TRBD1	TRBJ2-7	few	TGCGCCAGCAGCCAAGGACAGGGCACCTACGAGCAGTACTTC	CASSQGQGTYEQYF
TRBV11-3	.	TRBJ2-1	.	TGTGCCAGCAGCTTAGCGGGGAATGAGCAGTTCTTC	CASSLAGNEQFF
TRBV6-1	.	TRBJ2-1	.	TGTGCCAGCAGTGAGACTGGTCCCTACAATGAGCAGTTCTTC	CASSETGPYNEQFF
TRBV7-2	TRBD1	TRBJ2-7	few	TGTGCCAGCAGCTTAGTGGGACAGGCGAGCGAGCAGTACTTC	CASSLVGQASEQYF
TRBV6-5	.	TRBJ2-7	.	TGTGCCAGCAGTTCTCCGACTACCTTCCCCGAGCAGTACTTC	CASSSPTTFPEQYF
TRBV30	TRBD2	TRBJ2-3	.	TGTGCCTGGAGTCTAGAAGCGGGAGTGGATACGCAGTATTTT	CAWSLEAGVDTQYF
TRBV18	TRBD1	TRBJ1-4	.	TGTGCCAGCTCACCTCAAGGGACAGAAAATGAAAAACTGTTTTTT	CASSPQGTENEKLFF
TRBV9	.	TRBJ2-5	.	TGTGCCAGCAGCGTAGGCGGGACGGAGCAAGAGACCCAGTACTTC	CASSVGGTEQETQYF
TRBV7-2	TRBD2	TRBJ2-1	.	TGTGCCAGCAGCCGTGGACTAGCGGTTAACAATGAGCAGTTCTTC	CASSRGLAVNNEQFF
TRBV6-6	.	TRBJ1-5	.	TGTGCCAGCAGTTACCCAGGGGATAGCAATCAGCCCCAGCATTTT	CASSYPGDSNQPQHF
TRBV19	.	TRBJ1-3	.	TGTGCCAGTAGTCCCCCGCTGACAGCAACTGGAAACACCATATATTTT	CASSPPLTATGNTIYF
TRBV20-1	.	TRBJ2-7	.	TGCAGTGCGAGGACTGTTTCGGAGCAGTACTTC	CSARTVSEQYF
TRBV7-6	TRBD2	TRBJ2-3	.	TGTGCCAGCAGTGGGCCGGGACTAGCTGGTCTAACAGATACGCAGTATTTT	CASSGPGLAGLTDTQYF
TRBV5-4	TRBD2	TRBJ2-6	few	TGTGCCAGCAGCTGGACTAGCGGGGCCTCTGGGGCCAACGGCCTGACTTTC	CASSWTSGASGANGLTF
TRBV19	TRBD1	TRBJ1-1	.	TGTGCCAGTAGTATCAGACAGGGTTACACTGAAGCTTTCTTT	CASSIRQGYTEAFF
TRBV29-1	.	TRBJ2-7	.	TGCAGCGAGGAGGAGGGGGAGCAGTACTTC	CSEEEGEQYF
TRBV28	.	TRBJ1-5	.	TGTGCCAGCAGTGGCGGGCTCCCCTGTTTTCATTTT	CASSGGLPCFHF
TRBV10-2	.	TRBJ1-2	.	TGCGCCAGCAGTGAGTCCCGGGGAATCCCTTATGGCTACACCTTC	CASSESRGIPYGYTF
TRBV10-3	.	TRBJ2-3	.	TGTGCCATCAGTGAACCCGGGAGTTTGGCAGATACGCAGTATTTT	CAISEPGSLADTQYF
TRBV5-4	TRBD1	TRBJ2-1	.	TGTGCCAGCAGCGCGATGCCCGGACAGGGGGCAAATGAGCAGTTCTTC	CASSAMPGQGANEQFF
TRBV2	TRBD1	TRBJ2-4	.	TGTGCCAGCGAAGGGCGGACAGGTGCAAAAAACAGTCAGTACTTC	CASEGRTGAKNSQYF
TRBV19	.	TRBJ1-5	.	TGTGCCAGTGGCCCTCATCGGAGTATCAGTAATCAGCCCCAGCATTTT	CASGPHRSISNQPQHF
TRBV7-6	TRBD2	TRBJ2-3	.	TGTGCCAGCAGCCACCCGGTGCTAGCGGCGAGCACAGATACGCAGTATTTT	CASSHPVLAASTDTQYF